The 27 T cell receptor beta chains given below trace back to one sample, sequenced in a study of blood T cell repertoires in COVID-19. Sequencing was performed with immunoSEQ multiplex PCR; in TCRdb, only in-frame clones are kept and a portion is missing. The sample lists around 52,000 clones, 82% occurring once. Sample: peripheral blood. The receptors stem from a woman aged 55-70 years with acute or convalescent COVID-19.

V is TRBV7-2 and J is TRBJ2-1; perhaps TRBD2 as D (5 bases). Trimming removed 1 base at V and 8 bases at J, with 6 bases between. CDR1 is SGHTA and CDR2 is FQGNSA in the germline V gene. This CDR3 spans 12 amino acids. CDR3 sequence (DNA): TGTGCCAGCAGCTTAGTCGGGGATGAGCAGTTCTTC. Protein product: CASSLVGDEQFF. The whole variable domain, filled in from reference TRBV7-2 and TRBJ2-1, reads GAGVSQSPSNKVTEKGKDVELRCDPISGHTALYWYRQSLGQGLEFLIYFQGNSAPDKSGLPSDRFSAERTGGSVSTLTIQRTQQEDSAVYLCASSLVGDEQFFGPGTRLTVL.

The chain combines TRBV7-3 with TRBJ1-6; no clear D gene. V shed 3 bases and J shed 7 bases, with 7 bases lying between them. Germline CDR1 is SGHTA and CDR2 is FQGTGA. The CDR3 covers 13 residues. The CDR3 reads CASSFTLNSPLHF. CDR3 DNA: TGTGCCAGCAGCTTCACTCTAAATTCACCCCTCCACTTT.

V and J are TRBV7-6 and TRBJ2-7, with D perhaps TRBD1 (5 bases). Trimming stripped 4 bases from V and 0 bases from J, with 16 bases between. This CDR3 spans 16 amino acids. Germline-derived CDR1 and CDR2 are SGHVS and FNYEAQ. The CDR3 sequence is CASSSLGYRSSYEQYF. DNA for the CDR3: TGTGCCAGCAGCTCCCTCGGCTACAGGAGCTCCTACGAGCAGTACTTC.

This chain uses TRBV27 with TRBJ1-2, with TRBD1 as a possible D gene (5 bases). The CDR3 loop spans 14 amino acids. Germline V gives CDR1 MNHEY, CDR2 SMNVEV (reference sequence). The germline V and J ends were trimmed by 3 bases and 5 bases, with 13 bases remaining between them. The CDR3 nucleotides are TGTGCCAGCAGTTTTTCCAGTTCAGGGTATGGCTACACCTTC. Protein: CASSFSSSGYGYTF.

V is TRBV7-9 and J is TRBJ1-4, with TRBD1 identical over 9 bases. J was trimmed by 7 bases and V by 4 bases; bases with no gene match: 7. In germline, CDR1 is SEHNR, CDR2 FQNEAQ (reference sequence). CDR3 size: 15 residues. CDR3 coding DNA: TGTGCCAGCAGCTGGGGCGTGACAGGGGGTGAAAAACTGTTTTTT. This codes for CASSWGVTGGEKLFF.

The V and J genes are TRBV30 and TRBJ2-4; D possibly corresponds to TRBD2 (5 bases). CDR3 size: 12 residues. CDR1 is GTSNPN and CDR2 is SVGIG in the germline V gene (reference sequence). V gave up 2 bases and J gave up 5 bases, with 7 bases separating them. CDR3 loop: CAWSRGQNIQYF. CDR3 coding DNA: TGTGCCTGGAGTCGAGGGCAAAACATTCAGTACTTC.

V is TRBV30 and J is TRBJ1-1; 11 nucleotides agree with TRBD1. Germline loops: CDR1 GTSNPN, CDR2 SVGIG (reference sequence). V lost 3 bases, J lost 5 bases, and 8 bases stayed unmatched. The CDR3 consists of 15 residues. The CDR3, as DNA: TGTGCCTGGAGCTCAAAAGGGACAGGGGGAACTGAAGCTTTCTTT. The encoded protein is CAWSSKGTGGTEAFF.

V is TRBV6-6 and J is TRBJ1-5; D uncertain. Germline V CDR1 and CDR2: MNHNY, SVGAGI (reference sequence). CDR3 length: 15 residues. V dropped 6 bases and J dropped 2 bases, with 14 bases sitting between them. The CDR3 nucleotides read TGTGCCAGCAGCCCCCCGGGAGAGGGCAATCAGCCCCAGCATTTT. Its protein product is CASSPPGEGNQPQHF.

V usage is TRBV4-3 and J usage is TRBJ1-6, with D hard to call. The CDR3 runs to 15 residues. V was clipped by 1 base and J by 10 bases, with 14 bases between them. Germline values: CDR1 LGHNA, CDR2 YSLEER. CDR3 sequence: CASSQGSSGISPLHF. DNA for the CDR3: TGCGCCAGCAGCCAAGGGTCCTCGGGAATCTCACCCCTCCACTTT.

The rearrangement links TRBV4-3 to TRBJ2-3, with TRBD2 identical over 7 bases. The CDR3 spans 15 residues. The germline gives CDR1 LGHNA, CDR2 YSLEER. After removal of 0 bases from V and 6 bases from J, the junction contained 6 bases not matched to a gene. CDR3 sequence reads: CASSQEGLPTDTQYF. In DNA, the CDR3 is TGCGCCAGCAGCCAAGAGGGACTACCCACCGATACGCAGTATTTT.

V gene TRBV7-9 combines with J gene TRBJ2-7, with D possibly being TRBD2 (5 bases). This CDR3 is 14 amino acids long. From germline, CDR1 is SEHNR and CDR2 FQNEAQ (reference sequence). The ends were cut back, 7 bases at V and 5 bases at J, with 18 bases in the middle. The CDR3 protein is CASNLGLTSDEQYF. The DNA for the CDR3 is TGTGCCAGCAACCTCGGACTGACTTCGGACGAGCAGTACTTC.

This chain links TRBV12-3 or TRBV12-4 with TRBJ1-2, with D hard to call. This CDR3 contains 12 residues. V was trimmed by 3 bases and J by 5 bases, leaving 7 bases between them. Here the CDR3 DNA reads TGTGCCAGCAGTTTTTCGGGTTATGGCTACACCTTC. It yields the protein CASSFSGYGYTF.

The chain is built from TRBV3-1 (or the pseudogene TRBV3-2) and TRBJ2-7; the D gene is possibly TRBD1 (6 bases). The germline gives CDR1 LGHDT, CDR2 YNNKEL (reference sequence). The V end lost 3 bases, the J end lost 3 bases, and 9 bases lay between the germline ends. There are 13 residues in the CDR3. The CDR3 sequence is CASSQGAYYEQYF. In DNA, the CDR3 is TGTGCCAGCAGCCAGGGGGCATACTACGAGCAGTACTTC.

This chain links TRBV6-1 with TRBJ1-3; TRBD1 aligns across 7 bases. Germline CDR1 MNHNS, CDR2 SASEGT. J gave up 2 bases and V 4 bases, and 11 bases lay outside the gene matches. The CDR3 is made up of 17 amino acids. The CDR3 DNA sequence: TGTGCCAGCAGTGTCCAGGCTGGGACAGTGGCTGGAAACACCATATATTTT. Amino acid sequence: CASSVQAGTVAGNTIYF.

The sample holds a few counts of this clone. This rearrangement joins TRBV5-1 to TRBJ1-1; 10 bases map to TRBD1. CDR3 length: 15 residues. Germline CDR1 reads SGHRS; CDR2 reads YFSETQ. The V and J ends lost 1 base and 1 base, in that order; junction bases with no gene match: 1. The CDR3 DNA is TGCGCCAGCAGCTTGAGACAGGGGGCGAACACTGAAGCTTTCTTT. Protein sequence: CASSLRQGANTEAFF.

Here the CDR3 reads CASSQGPSGTVYEQYF. The DNA for the CDR3 is TGTGCCAGCAGTCAGGGCCCTTCCGGGACAGTTTACGAGCAGTACTTC. The chain recombines TRBV3-1 (or the pseudogene TRBV3-2) with TRBJ2-7; 7 bases match TRBD1. J was trimmed by 4 bases and V by 6 bases; bases with no gene match: 15. This CDR3 region has 16 residues. Germline V gene lookup returns CDR1 LGHDT and CDR2 YNNKEL (reference sequence).

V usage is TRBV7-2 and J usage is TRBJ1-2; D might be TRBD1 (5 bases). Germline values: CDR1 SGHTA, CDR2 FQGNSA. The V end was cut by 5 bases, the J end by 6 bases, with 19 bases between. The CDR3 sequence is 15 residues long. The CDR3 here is CASSPNRDSPNGYTF. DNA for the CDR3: TGTGCCAGCAGCCCAAACCGGGACTCCCCTAATGGCTACACCTTC.

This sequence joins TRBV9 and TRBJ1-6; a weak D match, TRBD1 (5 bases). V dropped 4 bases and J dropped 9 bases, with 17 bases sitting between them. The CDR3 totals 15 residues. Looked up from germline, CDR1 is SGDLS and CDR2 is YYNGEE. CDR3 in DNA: TGTGCCAGCAGCCCAGAGAGAGGGGAGGTTTCACCCCTCCACTTT. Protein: CASSPERGEVSPLHF.

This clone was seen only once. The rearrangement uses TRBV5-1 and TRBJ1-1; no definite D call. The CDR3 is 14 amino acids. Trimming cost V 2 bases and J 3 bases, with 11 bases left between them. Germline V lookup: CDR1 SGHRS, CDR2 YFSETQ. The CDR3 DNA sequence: TGCGCCAGCAGCTTTTCGGGGTGGGACACTGAAGCTTTCTTT. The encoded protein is CASSFSGWDTEAFF.

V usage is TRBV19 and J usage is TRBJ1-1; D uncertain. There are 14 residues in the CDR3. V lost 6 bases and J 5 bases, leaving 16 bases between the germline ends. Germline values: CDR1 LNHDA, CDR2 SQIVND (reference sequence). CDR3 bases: TGTGCCAGTAGGGCTGGAGGAAGGGTTACTGAAGCTTTCTTT. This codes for CASRAGGRVTEAFF. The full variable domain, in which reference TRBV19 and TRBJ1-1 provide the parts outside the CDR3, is DGGITQSPKYLFRKEGQNVTLSCEQNLNHDAMYWYRQDPGQGLRLIYYSQIVNDFQKGDIAEGYSVSREKKESFPLTVTSAQKNPTAFYLCASRAGGRVTEAFFGQGTRLTVV.

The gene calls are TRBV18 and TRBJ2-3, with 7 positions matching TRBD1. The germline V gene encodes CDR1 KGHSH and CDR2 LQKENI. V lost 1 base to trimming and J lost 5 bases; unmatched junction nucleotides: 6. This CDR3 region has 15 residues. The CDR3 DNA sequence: TGTGCCAGCTCACCACGGGCAGGGGGTTTAGATACGCAGTATTTT. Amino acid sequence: CASSPRAGGLDTQYF.

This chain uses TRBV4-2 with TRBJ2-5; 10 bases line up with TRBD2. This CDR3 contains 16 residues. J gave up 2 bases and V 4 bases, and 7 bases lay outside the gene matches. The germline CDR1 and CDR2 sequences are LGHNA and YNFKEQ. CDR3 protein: CASSPEASGGQETQYF. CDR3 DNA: TGTGCCAGCAGCCCGGAAGCTAGCGGGGGTCAAGAGACCCAGTACTTC.

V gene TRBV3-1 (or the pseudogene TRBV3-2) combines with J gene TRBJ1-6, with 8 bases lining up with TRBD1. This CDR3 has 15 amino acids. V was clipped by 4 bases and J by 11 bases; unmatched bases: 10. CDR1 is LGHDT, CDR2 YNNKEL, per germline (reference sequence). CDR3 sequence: CASSPQGAERPPLHF. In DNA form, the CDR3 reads TGTGCCAGCAGCCCTCAGGGGGCGGAACGTCCACCCCTCCACTTT.

CDR3 coding DNA: TGTGCCAGCAGTGATAGAGTCTACGAGCAGTACTTC. This gives the protein CASSDRVYEQYF. The chain joins TRBV6-1 to TRBJ2-7; D not certain. CDR1 is MNHNS and CDR2 is SASEGT in the germline V gene. The V gene lost 3 bases and the J gene lost 3 bases, with 6 bases spanning the gap. The CDR3 extends over 12 amino acids.

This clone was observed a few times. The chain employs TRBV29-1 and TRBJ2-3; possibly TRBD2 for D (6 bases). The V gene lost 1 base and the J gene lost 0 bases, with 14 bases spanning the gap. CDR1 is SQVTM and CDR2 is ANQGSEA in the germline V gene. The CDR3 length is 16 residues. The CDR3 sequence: CSVEGPSRGSTDTQYF. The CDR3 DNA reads TGCAGCGTTGAAGGCCCTAGCCGGGGGAGCACAGATACGCAGTATTTT.

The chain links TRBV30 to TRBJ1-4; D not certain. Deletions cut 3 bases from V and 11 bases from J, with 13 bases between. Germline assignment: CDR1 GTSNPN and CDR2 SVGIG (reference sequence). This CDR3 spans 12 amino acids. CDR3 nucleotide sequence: TGTGCCTGGAGACTACCCCCTGGGAAACTGTTTTTT. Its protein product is CAWRLPPGKLFF.

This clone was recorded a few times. CDR3: CASSQEFDEQFF. CDR3 nucleotide sequence: TGTGCCAGCAGCCAAGAGTTCGATGAGCAGTTCTTC. The chain combines TRBV4-2 with TRBJ2-1; D not resolved. The CDR3 is 12 amino acids. The germline gives CDR1 LGHNA, CDR2 YNFKEQ. Trimming took 0 bases from V and 8 from J, leaving 5 bases between them.